A single sample is the source of the 11 T cell receptor beta chains below, sequenced in a study of shared T cell receptors in the human thymus. Sequencing used immunoSEQ multiplex PCR; TCRdb keeps in-frame clones, though not all of them. The sample records 600,000 or so clones, about 87% being singletons. The same data also contributed to another study, on human thymus T cells.

The sequenced material came from thymocytes. These receptors were collected from a boy younger than two with a congenital heart defect.

The chain joins TRBV27 to TRBJ2-5; the match to TRBD2 covers 7 bases. The J call may be mistaken, given a closer DNA end match to TRBJ2-7. From germline, CDR1 is MNHEY and CDR2 SMNVEV (reference sequence). This CDR3 comprises 15 residues. Here the CDR3 reads CASSFSLAEAYEQYF. The CDR3 DNA sequence: TGTGCCAGCAGTTTCTCCCTAGCGGAAGCCTACGAGCAGTACTTC.

The V and J genes are TRBV6-5 and TRBJ1-6, with D possibly being TRBD1 (5 bases). The CDR3 runs to 14 residues. Trimming pared 7 bases from V and 8 bases from J, leaving 15 bases between. CDR1 and CDR2 (germline): MNHEY, SVGAGI. CDR3 nucleotide sequence: TGTGCCAGCACCTCAGGGCAGGTTGATTCACCCCTCCACTTT. Residues: CASTSGQVDSPLHF.

There are a few counts of this clone. This chain joins TRBV27 and TRBJ2-2; 8 bases align to TRBD2. Germline V gene lookup returns CDR1 MNHEY and CDR2 SMNVEV (reference sequence). The CDR3 has 24 residues. V dropped 5 bases and J dropped 2; count of bases not matched to a gene: 31. CDR3 amino acids: CASSTTRRQKLPRGLVVNTGELFF. The CDR3 region has the DNA TGTGCCAGCAGTACCACAAGAAGGCAAAAACTTCCTCGGGGACTAGTCGTAAACACCGGGGAGCTGTTTTTT.

The rearrangement joins TRBV7-9 to TRBJ2-1; a weak D match, TRBD1 (7 bases). Trimming cost V 5 bases and J 9 bases, with 23 bases left between them. The CDR3 loop spans 16 amino acids. In germline, CDR1 is SEHNR, CDR2 FQNEAQ (reference sequence). CDR3 amino acids: CASSPQGGNYSGEQFF. The CDR3 nucleotides are TGTGCCAGCAGCCCTCAGGGGGGAAACTACAGCGGTGAGCAGTTCTTC.

The chain joins TRBV9 to TRBJ2-7, with D possibly matching TRBD2 (6 bases). Germline-derived CDR1 and CDR2 are SGDLS and YYNGEE. V lost 5 bases and J 7 bases, leaving 16 bases between the germline ends. This CDR3 contains 13 residues. CDR3 DNA sequence: TGTGCCAGCAGTAGGGACTCCCTGGGGGAGCAGTACTTC. It specifies CASSRDSLGEQYF. The variable domain in full, completed from reference TRBV9 and TRBJ2-7, reads DSGVTQTPKHLITATGQRVTLRCSPRSGDLSVYWYQQSLDQGLQFLIQYYNGEERAKGNILERFSAQQFPDLHSELNLSSLELGDSALYFCASSRDSLGEQYFGPGTRLTVT.

This chain connects TRBV5-1 to TRBJ2-1; 9 bases align to TRBD2. CDR1 SGHRS and CDR2 YFSETQ come from the germline V gene. The V gene end was trimmed by 2 bases and the J gene end by 5 bases; junction bases not matched to a gene: 11. This CDR3 contains 17 residues. CDR3: CASSLNERGASHNEQFF. In DNA, the CDR3 is TGCGCCAGCAGCTTAAACGAGCGGGGGGCCAGCCACAATGAGCAGTTCTTC.

This clone was counted a single time. The rearrangement uses TRBV7-4 and TRBJ2-7; 13 nucleotides match TRBD2. Losses at the gene ends were 5 bases for V and 6 bases for J; bases not matched to a gene: 10. Germline V lookup: CDR1 SGHVT, CDR2 SQSDAQ. The CDR3 runs 16 residues. The CDR3 region is CASSPGLAGAEGEQYF. The CDR3 nucleotides read TGTGCCAGCAGCCCCGGACTAGCGGGAGCCGAAGGCGAGCAGTACTTC.

The V gene is TRBV10-3, the J gene TRBJ1-1; the D gene is possibly TRBD1 (6 bases). V lost 6 bases, J lost 0 bases, and 8 bases lay in between. Germline V gene sequence: CDR1 ENHRY, CDR2 SYGVKD. CDR3 length: 13 amino acids. CDR3 sequence (DNA): TGTGCCATCAGCCGACAGGTGAACACTGAAGCTTTCTTT. Translated: CAISRQVNTEAFF.

The V and J genes are TRBV15 and TRBJ2-3; 8 bases line up with TRBD2. V lost 4 bases and J lost 0; bases outside the gene matches: 3. Looked up from germline, CDR1 is LNHNV and CDR2 is YYDKDF (reference sequence). The CDR3 is 15 amino acids. This CDR3 reads CATSKRETSTDTQYF. The CDR3 bases are TGTGCCACCAGCAAGCGGGAGACTAGCACAGATACGCAGTATTTT.

The CDR3 protein is CATSRGEVLQGTEAFF. The DNA for the CDR3 is TGTGCCACCAGCAGAGGCGAAGTGTTACAGGGAACTGAAGCTTTCTTT. This chain uses TRBV15 with TRBJ1-1, with D possibly TRBD1 on 6 matching bases. The V and J ends lost 1 base and 5 bases respectively, with 17 bases between them. Germline lookup yields CDR1 LNHNV and CDR2 YYDKDF (reference sequence). This CDR3 spans 16 amino acids.

This chain joins TRBV11-2 and TRBJ2-1; 16 nucleotides agree with TRBD2. Per germline, CDR1 SGHAT and CDR2 FQNNGV. The V and J ends lost 5 bases and 8 bases, in that order; junction bases with no gene match: 6. This CDR3 region has 16 residues. CDR3 coding DNA: TGTGCCAGCAGCCCGGGACTAGCGGGAGGGAGGGATGAGCAGTTCTTC. This encodes CASSPGLAGGRDEQFF.